The text below deals with one T cell receptor (beta chain). Germline CDR1 and CDR2: MDHEN and SYDVKM. V was clipped by 8 bases and J by 2 bases, with 12 bases between them. The CDR3 sequence is 13 residues long. The sample originates from a study of control samples from healthy donors and cancer patients. The data were produced by immunoSEQ multiplex PCR, yet TCRdb's version contains in-frame clones alone and is incomplete. Here the sample spans 60,000 to 75,000 clones, about 83% being singletons. The TCR sequence derives from a man between 60 and 75 years old in good health. The rearrangement links TRBV28 to TRBJ1-1; weak D call: TRBD1 (6 bases). Sample: blood. Here the CDR3 DNA reads TGTGCCAGCTGGGGGACATCCAACACTGAAGCTTTCTTT. This codes for CASWGTSNTEAFF.